This T cell receptor (beta chain) was observed in a study of blood T cell repertoires in COVID-19. About the research overall: Researchers got acute and convalescent COVID-19 samples from the United States, Italy and Spain. Nucleic acid was either cDNA or gDNA, and it came from T cells, B-cell-depleted T cells, or PBMCs.

Original processing notes: For nucleated cells, counts were estimated from reference gene primer amplification. Method: immunoSEQ multiplex PCR; TCRdb's copy keeps in-frame clones and lacks some. V and J calls and clone size are copied from that table; D and trimming were computed from the DNA. The table lists hundreds of thousands of clones, around 84% of them singletons. What the recovered Cohort 3 donors had was two negative PCRs, clearance, or symptom resolution. As concerns this clone: This specimen includes other DNA sequences encoding the same CDR3.

Sequenced sample: PBMCs or T cells enriched from blood (not recorded which). This sequence originates from a young man who had recovered from COVID-19.

CDR3 protein: CASSLSREQYF. CDR3 nucleotides: TGTGCCAGCAGTTTGAGTCGCGAGCAGTACTTC. This chain connects TRBV28 to TRBJ2-7; D unresolved. Germline loops: CDR1 MDHEN, CDR2 SYDVKM. The CDR3 is made up of 11 amino acids. Between the trimmed V and J ends, which lost 3 bases and 6 bases, there was a span of 6 bases.